A single sample gave rise to the 5 T cell receptor beta chains below, sequenced in a study of blood T cell repertoires in COVID-19. Repertoires were generated with immunoSEQ multiplex PCR, while TCRdb's copy carries only in-frame clones and drops some. Among roughly 38,000 clones listed, 60% to 85% were seen once. The material sequenced was peripheral blood. The origin of the receptors is a man in his 60s with active COVID-19.

In this sample, this clone turned up a few times. This chain uses TRBV4-1 with TRBJ1-5; no definite D call. V lost 1 base and J 5 bases, leaving 15 bases between the germline ends. The CDR3 contains 16 residues. From germline, CDR1 is MGHRA and CDR2 YSYEKL. CDR3 sequence (DNA): TGCGCCAGCAGCCAAGGTCTCGGGTTTGGAGATCAGCCCCAGCATTTT. Protein product: CASSQGLGFGDQPQHF.

The J gene is TRBJ2-1, the V gene TRBV19; TRBD2 aligns across 9 bases. From germline, CDR1 is LNHDA and CDR2 SQIVND (reference sequence). The CDR3 length is 15 residues. J was trimmed by 4 bases and V by 4 bases; bases with no gene match: 5. CDR3 DNA: TGTGCCAGTAGTAGGACGGGACTAGCTTACAATGAGCAGTTCTTC. Translated, it gives CASSRTGLAYNEQFF. The full variable domain, in which reference TRBV19 and TRBJ2-1 provide the parts outside the CDR3, is DGGITQSPKYLFRKEGQNVTLSCEQNLNHDAMYWYRQDPGQGLRLIYYSQIVNDFQKGDIAEGYSVSREKKESFPLTVTSAQKNPTAFYLCASSRTGLAYNEQFFGPGTRLTVL.

In this sample, this clone turned up a few times. This sequence joins TRBV27 and TRBJ1-2; TRBD1 matches 8 bases. The ends lost 5 bases at V and 8 bases at J; junction bases unmatched: 4. The V gene's germline CDR1 is MNHEY and CDR2 SMNVEV (reference sequence). This CDR3 spans 12 amino acids. CDR3 loop: CASSLTGEGYTF. As DNA, the CDR3 is TGTGCCAGCAGTCTGACAGGGGAAGGCTACACCTTC.

This clone showed up just once. The chain employs TRBV5-1 and TRBJ1-6; no definite D call. The V gene lost 6 bases and the J gene lost 7 bases, with 11 bases spanning the gap. The length of the CDR3 is 13 residues. In germline, CDR1 is SGHRS, CDR2 YFSETQ. CDR3 DNA sequence: TGCGCCAGCAACGGAGAGTGGAATTCACCCCTCCACTTT. Encoded protein: CASNGEWNSPLHF.

The chain uses TRBV11-3 and TRBJ1-6; D not resolved. Germline assignment: CDR1 SGHNT and CDR2 YENEEA. This CDR3 region has 13 residues. Trimming left V 3 bases short and J 10 bases short, with 10 bases between. The CDR3 sequence is CASSFTSISPLHF. Here the CDR3 DNA reads TGTGCCAGCAGCTTTACATCAATCTCACCCCTCCACTTT.